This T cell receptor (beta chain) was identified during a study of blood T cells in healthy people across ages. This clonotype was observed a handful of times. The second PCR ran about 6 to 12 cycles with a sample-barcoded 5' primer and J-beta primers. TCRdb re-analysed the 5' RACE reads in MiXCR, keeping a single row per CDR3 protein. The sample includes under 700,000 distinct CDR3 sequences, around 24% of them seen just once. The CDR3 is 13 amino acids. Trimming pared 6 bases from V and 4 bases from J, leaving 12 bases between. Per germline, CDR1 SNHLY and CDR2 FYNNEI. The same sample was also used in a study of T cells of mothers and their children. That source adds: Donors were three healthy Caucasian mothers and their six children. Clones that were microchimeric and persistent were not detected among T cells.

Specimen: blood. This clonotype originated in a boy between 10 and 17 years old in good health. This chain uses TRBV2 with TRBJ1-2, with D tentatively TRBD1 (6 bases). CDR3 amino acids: CASRVEGGYGYTF. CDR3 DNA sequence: TGTGCCAGCAGGGTTGAAGGGGGCTATGGCTACACCTTC.